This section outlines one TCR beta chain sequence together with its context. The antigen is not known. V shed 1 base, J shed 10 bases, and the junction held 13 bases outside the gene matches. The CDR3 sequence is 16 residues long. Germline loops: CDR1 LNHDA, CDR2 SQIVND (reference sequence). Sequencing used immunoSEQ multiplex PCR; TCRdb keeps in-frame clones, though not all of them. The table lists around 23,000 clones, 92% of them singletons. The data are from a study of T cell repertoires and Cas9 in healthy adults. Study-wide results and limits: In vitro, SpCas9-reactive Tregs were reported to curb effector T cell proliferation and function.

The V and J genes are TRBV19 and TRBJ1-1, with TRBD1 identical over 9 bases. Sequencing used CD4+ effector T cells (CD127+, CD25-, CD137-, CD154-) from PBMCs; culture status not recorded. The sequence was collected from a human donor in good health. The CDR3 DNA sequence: TGTGCCAGTAGTATAGTATCGACAGGGGGGGCAGGTCCAGCTTTCTTT. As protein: CASSIVSTGGAGPAFF.